The 18 T cell receptor beta chains below all came from one sample that was sequenced in a study of control samples from healthy donors and cancer patients. Data came from immunoSEQ multiplex PCR; TCRdb stores just in-frame clones and leaves some out. The repertoire consists of 60,000 to 75,000 clones, with nearly 85% occurring once and the leading ten covering more than 15%. Sequencing was performed on blood. Receptor source: a man aged 55 to 70 in good health.

The V call is TRBV28, the J call TRBJ1-5, with D possibly matching TRBD1 (5 bases). V dropped 5 bases and J dropped 4 bases, with 15 bases sitting between them. The germline V gene has CDR1 MDHEN and CDR2 SYDVKM. This CDR3 has 15 residues. CDR3 DNA sequence: TGTGCCAGCAGTCCCGCCGGGACCTTAAATCAGCCCCAGCATTTT. This gives the protein CASSPAGTLNQPQHF.

Written as DNA, the CDR3 is TGTGCCAGCACCACCAGCGGGAGGATCTCCTACGAGCAGTACTTC. This sequence encodes CASTTSGRISYEQYF. The chain joins TRBV28 to TRBJ2-7, with TRBD2 identical over 9 bases. Germline trimming cut 7 bases from V and 0 bases from J; bases unmatched to any gene: 7. The CDR3 loop spans 15 amino acids. The V gene's germline CDR1 is MDHEN and CDR2 SYDVKM.

The rearrangement uses TRBV5-4 and TRBJ2-1, with TRBD1 matching 7 bases. The CDR3 has 13 residues. CDR1 and CDR2 (germline): SGHNT, YYREEE (reference sequence). Unmatched junction bases numbered 1, after V lost 2 bases and J lost 5 bases. For the CDR3, the DNA is TGTGCCAGCAGCTTACAGGGGAACAATGAGCAGTTCTTC. Translated: CASSLQGNNEQFF.

The chain is built from TRBV21-1 and TRBJ2-1; TRBD2 reflects the table's D call only, with no check against the DNA. TRBV21-1 is an annotated pseudogene. The CDR3 runs to 14 residues. The chain's CDR3 is CASSKPLYYNEQFF. The CDR3 DNA is TGTGCCAGCAGCAAACCCCTTTACTACAATGAGCAGTTCTTC.

This chain links TRBV4-2 with TRBJ2-1; 11 nucleotides line up with TRBD2. Germline CDR1 is LGHNA and CDR2 is YNFKEQ. This CDR3 has 16 amino acids. Losses at the gene ends were 0 bases for V and 6 bases for J; bases not matched to a gene: 4. The CDR3: CASSQDTGLAANEQFF. The CDR3 DNA follows: TGTGCCAGCAGCCAAGATACGGGACTAGCGGCCAATGAGCAGTTCTTC.

V gene TRBV5-1 combines with J gene TRBJ2-2; a possible D gene is TRBD2 (5 bases). The V gene's germline CDR1 is SGHRS and CDR2 YFSETQ. This CDR3 contains 18 residues. V shed 0 bases and J shed 0 bases, with 15 bases lying between them. Here the CDR3 DNA reads TGCGCCAGCAGCTTGGTTCCCAGCGGCCCTACGAACACCGGGGAGCTGTTTTTT. It is translated as CASSLVPSGPTNTGELFF.

DNA of the CDR3: TGTGCCAGCAGTCCGGACGATGAGCAGTTCTTC. Protein product: CASSPDDEQFF. This chain uses TRBV2 with TRBJ2-1; D is unresolved. Trimming pared 5 bases from V and 8 bases from J, leaving 7 bases between. CDR1 and CDR2 from the germline V gene are SNHLY and FYNNEI. The CDR3 contains 11 residues.

The CDR3 protein is CASSHDRDKAFF. In DNA form, the CDR3 reads TGTGCCAGCAGCCATGACAGGGACAAAGCTTTCTTT. This sequence joins TRBV7-9 and TRBJ1-1; 7 bases line up with TRBD1. Trimming cost V 5 bases and J 9 bases; bases outside gene matches: 6. CDR1 SEHNR and CDR2 FQNEAQ come from the germline V gene (reference sequence). The CDR3 covers 12 residues.

The chain joins TRBV28 to TRBJ2-7, with D tentatively TRBD2 (5 bases). The CDR3 is 16 residues long. Germline V lookup: CDR1 MDHEN, CDR2 SYDVKM. Trimming removed 4 bases at V and 4 bases at J, with 20 bases between. The CDR3, as DNA: TGTGCCAGCAGTTCCTCCCTAGGCCGGGGAAGATACGAGCAGTACTTC. Amino acids: CASSSSLGRGRYEQYF.

The V gene is TRBV6-4, the J gene TRBJ2-7, with a weak D call TRBD2 (6 bases). This CDR3 is 17 amino acids long. V was clipped by 2 bases and J by 3 bases, with 20 bases between them. Germline V lookup: CDR1 MRHNA, CDR2 SNTAGT. This CDR3 is CASSDGARLRRDYEQYF. The CDR3, as DNA: TGTGCCAGCAGTGACGGGGCCCGACTTCGGAGGGACTACGAGCAGTACTTC.

The chain combines TRBV20-1 with TRBJ2-5, with unresolved D. V dropped 3 bases and J dropped 2 bases, with 7 bases sitting between them. From germline, CDR1 is DFQATT and CDR2 SNEGSKA (reference sequence). The CDR3 is made up of 12 amino acids. In DNA form, the CDR3 reads TGCAGTGCTAGTATTGGGCAAGAGACCCAGTACTTC. It specifies CSASIGQETQYF.

The chain combines TRBV5-1 with TRBJ2-7, with D possibly matching TRBD2 (6 bases). V lost 2 bases to trimming and J lost 3 bases, with 12 bases between them. The germline CDR1 and CDR2 sequences are SGHRS and YFSETQ. The CDR3 contains 14 residues. DNA for the CDR3: TGCGCCAGCAGCTTTGAAGGTAGCGGCTACGAGCAGTACTTC. The encoded protein is CASSFEGSGYEQYF.

The chain combines TRBV9 with TRBJ2-3; 11 nucleotides line up with TRBD2. With V trimmed by 3 bases and J by 4 bases, 7 bases remained unmatched. The CDR3 spans 16 residues. Germline CDR1 is SGDLS and CDR2 is YYNGEE. The CDR3 DNA is TGTGCCAGCAGCGCTAGACTAGCGGGATCCGCAGATACGCAGTATTTT. Its translation is CASSARLAGSADTQYF.

V gene TRBV15 combines with J gene TRBJ2-1; 10 bases agree with TRBD1. The V gene's germline CDR1 is LNHNV and CDR2 YYDKDF (reference sequence). The CDR3 sequence is 12 residues long. V lost 6 bases to trimming and J lost 8 bases; unmatched junction nucleotides: 1. DNA for the CDR3: TGTGCCACCAGGGGGACAGGGGATGAGCAGTTCTTC. As protein: CATRGTGDEQFF.

The sample holds one count of this clone. The chain has TRBV6-4 and TRBJ2-7; the D is unclear. V was pared by 3 bases and J by 6 bases, with 12 bases between. The germline V gene encodes CDR1 MRHNA and CDR2 SNTAGT. The CDR3 consists of 13 residues. CDR3 DNA: TGTGCCAGCAGTGAAGGGCCAACGCCCGAGCAGTACTTC. The encoded protein is CASSEGPTPEQYF.

V gene TRBV3-1 (or the pseudogene TRBV3-2) combines with J gene TRBJ2-7; D unclear. This CDR3 spans 14 amino acids. CDR1 is LGHDT and CDR2 is YNNKEL in the germline V gene (reference sequence). V gave up 2 bases and J gave up 4 bases, with 12 bases separating them. CDR3 amino acids: CASSQRSRLYEQYF. DNA of the CDR3: TGTGCCAGCAGCCAACGGTCTAGACTTTACGAGCAGTACTTC.

The V and J genes are TRBV7-2 and TRBJ1-2; D is undetermined. The V gene's germline CDR1 is SGHTA and CDR2 FQGNSA. CDR3 length equals 14 residues. The ends were cut back, 4 bases at V and 4 bases at J, with 13 bases in the middle. The CDR3 nucleotides are TGTGCCAGCAGCTCCCCCGGGGTGATCTATGGCTACACCTTC. Its protein product is CASSSPGVIYGYTF.

The chain employs TRBV29-1 and TRBJ2-1; possibly TRBD2 for D (5 bases). The CDR3 spans 11 residues. Trimming removed 4 bases from V and 7 bases from J, with 8 bases in between. The germline CDR1 and CDR2 sequences are SQVTM and ANQGSEA. The CDR3 loop reads CSVGSGNEQFF. CDR3 DNA sequence: TGCAGCGTTGGATCGGGGAATGAGCAGTTCTTC.